The 5 T cell receptor beta chains reported below all come from one sample, sequenced in a study of shared clonotypes between healthy human individuals. Assay used: immunoSEQ multiplex PCR; TCRdb lists only in-frame clones, some missing. The table lists some 1.1 million clones, approximately 80% of them singletons, with roughly 0.9% in the top ten. Input material: memory CD4+ T cells from PBMCs. Subset given: CD45RA-negative fraction. These receptor sequences come from a man younger than 35 in good health. Some clones in this sample may be carry-over from other donors' samples.

The rearrangement joins TRBV4-3 to TRBJ2-1; TRBD2 matches 12 bases. The CDR3 is made up of 16 amino acids. Per the germline V gene, CDR1 is LGHNA and CDR2 is YSLEER. The trim removed 1 base at V and 2 bases at J, leaving 0 bases unmatched. The CDR3 nucleotides are TGCGCCAGCAGCCAAGCTAGCGGGGGGGCCTACAATGAGCAGTTCTTC. The encoded protein is CASSQASGGAYNEQFF.

In this sample, this clone turned up a few times. The chain links TRBV28 to TRBJ1-2; D not resolved. This CDR3 is 14 amino acids long. V lost 7 bases to trimming and J lost 0 bases, with 12 bases between them. Looked up from germline, CDR1 is MDHEN and CDR2 is SYDVKM. The CDR3 region has the DNA TGTGCCAGCACCCAGCCCTGGCCTAACTATGGCTACACCTTC. This codes for CASTQPWPNYGYTF.

This chain joins TRBV7-8 and TRBJ2-7; tentative D call: TRBD2 (5 bases). Germline CDR1 and CDR2: SGHVS and FQNEAQ. This CDR3 comprises 13 residues. V was trimmed by 2 bases and J by 5 bases, leaving 10 bases between them. CDR3 in DNA: TGTGCCAGCAGCTTATTGCGGGTCAACGAGCAGTACTTC. This sequence encodes CASSLLRVNEQYF.

This clone was seen repeatedly, ten times or more. This rearrangement joins TRBV15 to TRBJ1-2, with TRBD1 as a possible D gene (5 bases). Deletions cut 0 bases from V and 0 bases from J, with 11 bases between. Looked up from germline, CDR1 is LNHNV and CDR2 is YYDKDF (reference sequence). The CDR3 totals 16 residues. The CDR3: CATSREGVTTNYGYTF. The CDR3 region has the DNA TGTGCCACCAGCAGAGAAGGGGTGACAACTAACTATGGCTACACCTTC.

The J gene is TRBJ2-2, the V gene TRBV28; the match to TRBD2 covers 7 bases. After removal of 5 bases from V and 4 bases from J, the junction contained 4 bases not matched to a gene. This CDR3 has 14 amino acids. Germline V gene data show CDR1 as MDHEN and CDR2 as SYDVKM. CDR3 in amino acids: CASSRTSVTGELFF. The DNA of the CDR3 is TGTGCCAGCAGTCGTACTAGCGTCACCGGGGAGCTGTTTTTT. The variable domain in full, completed from reference TRBV28 and TRBJ2-2, reads DVKVTQSSRYLVKRTGEKVFLECVQDMDHENMFWYRQDPGLGLRLIYFSYDVKMKEKGDIPEGYSVSREKKERFSLILESASTNQTSMYLCASSRTSVTGELFFGEGSRLTVL.